A single T cell receptor beta chain is shown here with its context. After removal of 4 bases from V and 2 bases from J, the junction contained 19 bases not matched to a gene. The CDR3 has 19 amino acids. The germline V gene encodes CDR1 SEHNR and CDR2 FQNEAQ (reference sequence). This sample was taken from a study of shared clonotypes between healthy human individuals. The authors split each subset's genomic DNA evenly across several immunoSEQ plates. In the source study's methods: Junction-only sequences without quality scores came from ImmunoSEQ, so filtering differed. Sequencing used immunoSEQ multiplex PCR; TCRdb keeps in-frame clones, though not all of them. V and J calls and clone size are copied from that table; D and trimming were computed from the DNA. The table includes about 470,000 clones, roughly 80% detected once.

The clonotype originates from a woman between 40 and 50 years old in good health. Some clones in this sample may be carry-over from other donors' samples. The sample taken for sequencing was PBMCs. The J gene is TRBJ2-7, the V gene TRBV7-9; 8 bases are shared with TRBD1. The CDR3 DNA follows: TGTGCCAGCAGCTCATCATTAGTTGTCCTGGACAGGGACCCCTACGAGCAGTACTTC. Protein sequence: CASSSSLVVLDRDPYEQYF.